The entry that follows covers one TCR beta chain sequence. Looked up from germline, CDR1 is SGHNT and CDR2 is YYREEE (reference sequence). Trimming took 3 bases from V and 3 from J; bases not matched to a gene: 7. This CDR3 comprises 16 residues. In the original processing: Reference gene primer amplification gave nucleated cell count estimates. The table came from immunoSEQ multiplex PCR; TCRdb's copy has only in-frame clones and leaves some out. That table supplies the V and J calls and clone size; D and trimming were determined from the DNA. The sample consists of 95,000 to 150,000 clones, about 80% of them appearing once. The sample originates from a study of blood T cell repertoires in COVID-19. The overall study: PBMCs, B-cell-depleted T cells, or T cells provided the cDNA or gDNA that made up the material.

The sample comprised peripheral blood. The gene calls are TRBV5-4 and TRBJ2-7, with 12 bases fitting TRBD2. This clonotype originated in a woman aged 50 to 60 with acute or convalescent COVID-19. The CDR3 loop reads CASSSGGTSGYYEQYF. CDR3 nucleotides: TGTGCCAGCAGCTCGGGTGGGACTAGCGGGTACTACGAGCAGTACTTC.